A single sample is the source of the 17 T cell receptor beta chains below, sequenced in a study of blood T cell repertoires in COVID-19. Measured with immunoSEQ multiplex PCR; TCRdb has only the in-frame clones, and not every one. The profile shows around 200,000 clones, just over 85% of them singletons. The source material was peripheral blood. The receptor set was obtained from an elderly man with acute or convalescent COVID-19.

The chain uses TRBV7-2 and TRBJ2-2; TRBD2 matches at 12 bases. The CDR3 runs to 18 residues. With 2 bases clipped from V and 6 bases from J, the junction kept 10 bases outside the gene matches. CDR1 is SGHTA and CDR2 is FQGNSA in the germline V gene. CDR3 coding DNA: TGTGCCAGCAGCTTATTATTTGGGCTAGCGGGAGGGCCCGGGGAGCTGTTTTTT. Protein sequence: CASSLLFGLAGGPGELFF.

The V and J genes are TRBV11-2 and TRBJ2-1; perhaps TRBD2 as D (5 bases). The CDR3 extends over 12 amino acids. Between the trimmed V and J ends, which lost 5 bases and 6 bases, there was a span of 8 bases. Germline lookup yields CDR1 SGHAT and CDR2 FQNNGV. The DNA for the CDR3 is TGTGCCAGCAGCCTTACTAGCAATGAGCAGTTCTTC. Protein sequence: CASSLTSNEQFF.

The chain uses TRBV3-1 (or the pseudogene TRBV3-2) and TRBJ2-1, with 7 nucleotides matching TRBD1. The CDR3 is made up of 14 amino acids. Unmatched junction bases numbered 7, after V lost 5 bases and J lost 6 bases. The V gene's germline CDR1 is LGHDT and CDR2 YNNKEL (reference sequence). CDR3 protein: CASSTRAGGNEQFF. The CDR3 DNA reads as TGTGCCAGCAGCACCCGGGCAGGGGGCAATGAGCAGTTCTTC.

This clone was picked up a small number of times. The CDR3 spells CASSARPGGEKLFF. The CDR3, as DNA: TGTGCCAGCAGCGCACGTCCAGGAGGTGAAAAACTGTTTTTT. V is TRBV16 and J is TRBJ1-4, with unresolved D. Trimming left V 5 bases short and J 7 bases short, with 14 bases between. This CDR3 has 14 residues. CDR1 and CDR2 from the germline V gene are KGHSY and FQNENV.

V is TRBV11-3 and J is TRBJ2-3; TRBD2 is a possible D gene (6 bases). The V gene lost 4 bases and the J gene lost 1 base, with 12 bases spanning the gap. The germline V gene has CDR1 SGHNT and CDR2 YENEEA. This CDR3 is built from 15 residues. The CDR3 coding sequence is TGTGCCAGCAGCTCACGACCGGGGGGCACAGATACGCAGTATTTT. This codes for CASSSRPGGTDTQYF.

This clone showed up just once. V gene TRBV4-3 combines with J gene TRBJ1-1; D remains ambiguous. The CDR3 extends over 12 amino acids. The germline gives CDR1 LGHNA, CDR2 YSLEER. V was trimmed by 2 bases and J by 3 bases, leaving 4 bases between them. The CDR3 spells CASSQSDTEAFF. CDR3 nucleotide sequence: TGCGCCAGCAGCCAATCAGACACTGAAGCTTTCTTT.

The chain links TRBV7-8 to TRBJ2-5, with TRBD1 matching over 7 bases. V was pared by 5 bases and J by 5 bases, with 11 bases of the junction left unmatched. Per the germline V gene, CDR1 is SGHVS and CDR2 is FQNEAQ. This CDR3 is 15 amino acids long. DNA for the CDR3: TGTGCCAGCAGCCAACGACAGGGCTTTAGGGAGACCCAGTACTTC. Protein product: CASSQRQGFRETQYF.

The chain uses TRBV9 and TRBJ2-2; 8 positions agree with TRBD2. The CDR3 has 15 amino acids. CDR1 is SGDLS, CDR2 YYNGEE, per germline. J lost 4 bases, V lost 5 bases, and 7 bases had no gene match. The CDR3 spells CASSIAGLSTGELFF. The CDR3, as DNA: TGTGCCAGCAGTATAGCGGGACTGAGCACCGGGGAGCTGTTTTTT. Using reference TRBV9 and TRBJ2-2 for the parts outside the CDR3, the full variable domain is DSGVTQTPKHLITATGQRVTLRCSPRSGDLSVYWYQQSLDQGLQFLIQYYNGEERAKGNILERFSAQQFPDLHSELNLSSLELGDSALYFCASSIAGLSTGELFFGEGSRLTVL.

V gene TRBV9 combines with J gene TRBJ2-6; no definite D call. Germline CDR1 SGDLS, CDR2 YYNGEE. Trimming stripped 0 bases from V and 0 bases from J, with 7 bases between. The CDR3 totals 16 residues. The CDR3 bases are TGTGCCAGCAGCGTAGGGTACAACTCTGGGGCCAACGTCCTGACTTTC. It codes for CASSVGYNSGANVLTF. The full variable domain, rest sourced from reference TRBV9 and TRBJ2-6, is DSGVTQTPKHLITATGQRVTLRCSPRSGDLSVYWYQQSLDQGLQFLIQYYNGEERAKGNILERFSAQQFPDLHSELNLSSLELGDSALYFCASSVGYNSGANVLTFGAGSRLTVL.

The chain uses TRBV10-3 and TRBJ2-1, with TRBD2 matching 10 bases. Trimming took 2 bases from V and 5 from J; bases not matched to a gene: 6. Germline CDR1 and CDR2: ENHRY and SYGVKD. The CDR3 totals 16 residues. CDR3 nucleotides: TGTGCCATCAGTGAGGCCCCTAGCGGGAGCAACAATGAGCAGTTCTTC. Translating gives CAISEAPSGSNNEQFF.

CDR3 sequence (DNA): TGTGCCAGCAGTCGACTAGCGGGAGGTGGCACAGATACGCAGTATTTT. It is translated as CASSRLAGGGTDTQYF. The V call is TRBV2, the J call TRBJ2-3, with TRBD2 matching 13 bases. The ends lost 5 bases at V and 1 base at J; junction bases unmatched: 3. Germline values: CDR1 SNHLY, CDR2 FYNNEI. This CDR3 has 16 amino acids.

The chain combines TRBV3-1 (or the pseudogene TRBV3-2) with TRBJ2-1; TRBD2 aligns across 7 bases. The germline V gene encodes CDR1 LGHDT and CDR2 YNNKEL (reference sequence). This CDR3 region has 15 residues. V lost 4 bases to trimming and J lost 2 bases; unmatched junction nucleotides: 5. As DNA, the CDR3 is TGTGCCAGCAGCCCGGGACTACAAACCTACAATGAGCAGTTCTTC. This codes for CASSPGLQTYNEQFF.

The CDR3 loop is CASSEPTNYGYTF. The DNA of the CDR3 is TGTGCCAGCAGTGAACCCACAAACTATGGCTACACCTTC. The J gene is TRBJ1-2, the V gene TRBV2; D is uncertain. CDR3 length: 13 amino acids. Trimming took 2 bases from V and 2 from J, leaving 6 bases between them. CDR1 and CDR2 from the germline V gene are SNHLY and FYNNEI.

J is TRBJ2-4 and V is TRBV6-5; D is unclear. V was cut by 5 bases and J by 0 bases, with 11 bases left in between. CDR3 length: 15 amino acids. Germline V lookup: CDR1 MNHEY, CDR2 SVGAGI. CDR3 sequence reads: CASSLANEAKNIQYF. CDR3 DNA: TGTGCCAGCAGTCTGGCCAATGAAGCCAAAAACATTCAGTACTTC.

The CDR3: CASRLTLISSYNEQFF. The DNA of the CDR3 is TGTGCAAGTCGCTTGACACTTATCAGCTCCTACAATGAGCAGTTCTTC. The rearrangement links TRBV12-2 to TRBJ2-1; the table's TRBD1 call for D was not verified on the DNA. TRBV12-2 is a documented pseudogene. The CDR3 extends over 16 amino acids.

This clone came up a few times. V usage is TRBV14 and J usage is TRBJ2-2; the D gene is possibly TRBD1 (6 bases). CDR3 size: 13 residues. V was cut by 8 bases and J by 1 base, with 8 bases left in between. Germline V gene lookup returns CDR1 SGHDN and CDR2 FVKESK. In nucleotides, the CDR3 is TGTGCCAGCGGACAGCTGAACACCGGGGAGCTGTTTTTT. As protein: CASGQLNTGELFF.

V and J are TRBV7-8 and TRBJ1-6; TRBD1 aligns across 9 bases. Germline trimming cut 8 bases from V and 7 bases from J; bases unmatched to any gene: 6. The CDR3 has 14 residues. In germline, CDR1 is SGHVS, CDR2 FQNEAQ. Here the CDR3 DNA reads TGTGCCAGCGTTGCCGGGACAGGGAATTCACCCCTCCACTTT. Its protein product is CASVAGTGNSPLHF. The complete variable domain, with remaining parts taken from reference TRBV7-8 and TRBJ1-6, reads GAGVSQSPRYKVAKRGQDVALRCDPISGHVSLFWYQQALGQGPEFLTYFQNEAQLDKSGLPSDRFFAERPEGSVSTLKIQRTQQEDSAVYLCASVAGTGNSPLHFGNGTRLTVT.